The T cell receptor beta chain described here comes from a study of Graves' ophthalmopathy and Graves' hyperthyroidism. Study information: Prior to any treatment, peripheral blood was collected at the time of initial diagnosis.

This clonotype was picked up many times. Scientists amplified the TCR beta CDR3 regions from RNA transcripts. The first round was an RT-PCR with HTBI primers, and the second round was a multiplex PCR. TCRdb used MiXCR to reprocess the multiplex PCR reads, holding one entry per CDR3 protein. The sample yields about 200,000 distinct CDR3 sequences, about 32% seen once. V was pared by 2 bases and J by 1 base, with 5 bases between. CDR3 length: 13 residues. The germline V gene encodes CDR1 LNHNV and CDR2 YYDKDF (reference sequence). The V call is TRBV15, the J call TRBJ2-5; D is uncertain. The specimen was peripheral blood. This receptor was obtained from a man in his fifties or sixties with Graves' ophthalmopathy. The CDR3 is CATSRQIQETQYF. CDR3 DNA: TGTGCCACCAGCAGACAAATCCAAGAGACCCAGTACTTC.